This TCR beta chain was identified during a study of human versus mouse CDR3 diversity and MHC coevolution (dated by TCRdb to the late 2010s). Study-level background: According to reports, the immunoSEQ assay detects one in 200,000 T cells and minimizes multiplex PCR amplification bias. Across mouse and human samples, the number of valid reads per sample ranged from about 0.6 x 10^7 to 1.7 x 10^7. Human naive CD4 T cell repertoires were used as a reference for TCR selection on multiple MHC II alleles and were compared with human-TCR-locus transgenic mice carrying single MHC II. The human cohort comprised three healthy volunteer blood donors, one aged 30 to 40, one aged 40 to 50 and one aged 60 to 69 at collection. The paper's findings and limits, for the study overall: Because human T cells were selected on five or six MHC II alleles, repertoire diversity in humans and mice was not considered directly comparable. Most of the three human donors showed the lowest clonal inequality scores among all compared groups. The largest TCR beta repertoire according to iCHAO1 estimates belonged to humans, at some 1.6 million clonotypes, a result attributed likely to selection by multiple MHC II molecules. On average, more CDR3 deletions and insertions were observed in humans than in mice, indicating greater exonuclease and TdT activity.

The V and J ends are trimmed by 0 bases and 2 bases, leaving 12 bases between them. The CDR3 runs 15 amino acids, cysteine and phenylalanine included. CDR3 DNA is the only sequence kept; it has 45 bases, read in frame from the first base. For CDR1 and CDR2, the germline V gene (reference sequence) lists GTSNPN and SVGIG. As for this clone: Its antigen remains undetermined. Base qualities are not provided; no much larger clone lies one nucleotide away.

The QIAGEN blood and tissue kit was used to extract genomic DNA from sorted cells, and the DNA was quantified on a NanoDrop 1000. Deep sequencing and quantification of TCR alpha and beta chains were performed on the immunoSEQ platform by multiplex PCR of genomic DNA. The published analysis was carried out like this. Annotation of the TCR sequences relied on IMGT gene and region definitions. Out-of-frame rearrangements served as a stand-in for the preselection repertoire and were compared with in-frame clonotypes. The iCHAO1 estimator supplied with the immunoSEQ platform was used to estimate repertoire size. A Gini index, which is based on the Lorenz curve, was applied to in-frame amino acid clonotypes to measure clonal inequality. Shared clonotypes were counted with the intersect function of the R package tcR, and similarity was scored with the Jaccard index. Frequencies of V, J and V-J usage were subjected to principal component analysis with the R prcomp function, without normalization. What TCRdb holds here is the immuneACCESS table cut down to in-frame rearrangements. Part of the clones is not present; checked against another copy, under half of the missing clones reflect an unresolved V gene, and the others are unexplained. The DNA gave D and trimming, while V, J and clone size come from that table. Counted in this sample were about 83,000 clones; 85% to 95% of them appeared once. The ten biggest clones cover less than 0.19% of the sample.

Naive CD4 T cells, defined as CD45RO-negative and CD62L-positive, were isolated from PBMCs by fluorescence-activated cell sorting. Each donor gave around 50 ml of fresh peripheral blood, from which PBMCs were isolated by Ficoll density centrifugation. All samples were sorted on a FACSAria III instrument and reached purity above 95%. The TCR sequence derives from a person aged 30-69 years in good health. The chain is encoded by TRBV30 joined to TRBJ2-3, and possibly TRBD2, on 6 matching bases. Sequencing was carried out using naive CD4+ T cells from blood. According to the study, the label for this sample's cell subset or site signals: CD45RO-negative CD62L-positive naive CD4 T cells. Here is the DNA: TGTGCCTGGAGTGTATTACCGGGAGCCACAGATACGCAGTATTTT. This sequence encodes CAWSVLPGATDTQYF.